A selection of T cell receptor beta chains follows, all from one sample in a study of cytomegalovirus exposure and HLA in healthy donors. Sequenced by immunoSEQ multiplex PCR; TCRdb stores in-frame clones only, minus some. The profile shows about 110,000 clones, nearly 80% of them singletons. The source material was PBMCs. These receptors all stem from a man aged 25 to 40 in good health and CMV-seronegative. CDR3s include the opening cysteine and the closing phenylalanine or tryptophan. A D gene is named only where the DNA matches it firmly. Some rows mark clone size as missing; the rest say once, few, many or name a class of expanded clone.

CDR3aa	CDR3nt	d_gene	j_gene	len	abundance	v_gene
CASSRRVDRVDYGYTF	TGTGCCAGCAGTCGCCGAGTGGACAGGGTCGACTATGGCTACACCTTC	TRBD1	TRBJ1-2	16	.	TRBV27
CASSEIQGNANTIYF	TGTGCCAGCAGCGAAATACAGGGAAACGCGAACACCATATATTTT	.	TRBJ1-3	15	.	TRBV9
CASRYRLAGATYEQYF	TGCGCCAGCAGATATAGACTAGCGGGGGCAACCTACGAGCAGTACTTC	TRBD2	TRBJ2-7	16	.	TRBV10-2
CASSETGGAGANVLTF	TGTGCCAGCAGTGAAACAGGGGGGGCTGGGGCCAACGTCCTGACTTTC	.	TRBJ2-6	16	.	TRBV6-1
CASSLRGGSSYEQYF	TGTGCCAGCAGCTTGCGTGGAGGGAGCTCCTACGAGCAGTACTTC	.	TRBJ2-7	15	.	TRBV5-8
CAWSLSRTSGTETQYF	TGTGCCTGGAGTCTTTCACGGACTAGCGGGACGGAGACCCAGTACTTC	TRBD2	TRBJ2-5	16	.	TRBV30
CASSWGGPGANVLTF	TGCGCCAGCAGCTGGGGAGGCCCTGGGGCCAACGTCCTGACTTTC	.	TRBJ2-6	15	.	TRBV5-1
CASSVGGGDTEAFF	TGTGCCAGCAGCGTAGGTGGGGGGGACACTGAAGCTTTCTTT	.	TRBJ1-1	14	.	TRBV9
CASSFYGTSGLNEQFF	TGTGCCAGCAGTTTTTACGGGACTAGCGGACTCAATGAGCAGTTCTTC	TRBD2	TRBJ2-1	16	.	TRBV27
CASSKQPGQDTEAFF	TGTGCCAGCTCAAAACAACCGGGACAGGACACTGAAGCTTTCTTT	TRBD1	TRBJ1-1	15	.	TRBV18
CATSRARPGTDTQYF	TGTGCCACCAGCAGAGCCCGGCCAGGGACAGATACGCAGTATTTT	.	TRBJ2-3	15	.	TRBV15
CASKRTENTGELFF	TGTGCCAGCAAGAGGACAGAAAACACCGGGGAGCTGTTTTTT	.	TRBJ2-2	14	.	TRBV2
CAISTRQGSNTGELFF	TGTGCCATCAGTACAAGACAGGGGAGTAACACCGGGGAGCTGTTTTTT	TRBD1	TRBJ2-2	16	once	TRBV10-3
CSADDGGYGETQYF	TGCAGCGCCGATGATGGGGGGTACGGAGAGACCCAGTACTTC	.	TRBJ2-5	14	.	TRBV29-1
CASSRWDRVSPDEQYF	TGTGCCAGCAGTCGATGGGACAGGGTATCTCCGGACGAGCAGTACTTC	TRBD1	TRBJ2-7	16	few	TRBV27
CATSSGTPSGNTIYF	TGTGCCACCAGCTCCGGGACACCCTCTGGAAACACCATATATTTT	.	TRBJ1-3	15	.	TRBV15
CASSLLAGNYEQYF	TGCGCCAGCAGCTTGCTAGCGGGAAACTACGAGCAGTACTTC	TRBD2	TRBJ2-7	14	.	TRBV5-1
CASSRGRASGYNEQFF	TGCGCCAGCAGCCGGGGCCGGGCTAGCGGATACAATGAGCAGTTCTTC	TRBD2	TRBJ2-1	16	.	TRBV4-1
CASRPRQNLNQPQHF	TGTGCCAGTAGACCGCGACAGAATCTCAATCAGCCCCAGCATTTT	.	TRBJ1-5	15	.	TRBV19
CASSFTGTVYEQYF	TGCGCCAGCAGCTTTACCGGGACAGTCTACGAGCAGTACTTC	TRBD1	TRBJ2-7	14	.	TRBV5-1
CASSASTGSTDTQYF	TGTGCCAGCAGCGCGTCGACAGGGAGCACAGATACGCAGTATTTT	TRBD1	TRBJ2-3	15	few	TRBV6-6
CASSLGLDLSTDTQYF	TGTGCCAGCAGCTTAGGACTAGACCTTAGCACAGATACGCAGTATTTT	.	TRBJ2-3	16	.	TRBV7-2
CASSYLGGGLTDTQYF	TGTGCCAGCAGTTACCTTGGAGGGGGCCTCACAGATACGCAGTATTTT	.	TRBJ2-3	16	.	TRBV6-5
CASSNNLGAGPYEQYF	TGCGCCAGCAGCAATAACCTGGGGGCAGGGCCCTACGAGCAGTACTTC	.	TRBJ2-7	16	.	TRBV5-1
CASSLETGVGYNEQFF	TGTGCCAGCAGCTTAGAGACGGGAGTTGGGTACAATGAGCAGTTCTTC	.	TRBJ2-1	16	.	TRBV28
CAISTVTGTSGSTQYF	TGTGCCATCAGTACAGTAACCGGGACTAGCGGGAGTACGCAGTATTTT	TRBD2	TRBJ2-3	16	.	TRBV10-3